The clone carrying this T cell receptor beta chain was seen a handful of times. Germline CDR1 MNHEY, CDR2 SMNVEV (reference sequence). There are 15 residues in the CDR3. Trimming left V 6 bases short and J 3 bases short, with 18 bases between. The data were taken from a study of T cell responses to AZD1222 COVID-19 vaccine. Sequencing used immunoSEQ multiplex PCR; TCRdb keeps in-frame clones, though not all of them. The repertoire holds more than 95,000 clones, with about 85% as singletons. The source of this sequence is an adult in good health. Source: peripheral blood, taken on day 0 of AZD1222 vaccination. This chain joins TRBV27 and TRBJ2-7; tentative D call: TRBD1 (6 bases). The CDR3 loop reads CASRLTTGAGYEQYF. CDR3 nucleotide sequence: TGTGCCAGCAGACTCACGACAGGTGCGGGCTACGAGCAGTACTTC.